This T cell receptor (beta chain) was captured by sequencing in a study of T cell responses to AZD1222 COVID-19 vaccine. Germline values: CDR1 MNHEY, CDR2 SVGAGI. The CDR3 runs to 14 residues. V lost 5 bases and J 4 bases, leaving 12 bases between the germline ends. The data were produced by immunoSEQ multiplex PCR, yet TCRdb's version contains in-frame clones alone and is incomplete. The sample includes about 120,000 clones, approximately 88% seen only once; the top ten take about 1.6%. This chain joins TRBV6-5 and TRBJ1-5, with D possibly TRBD1 on 5 matching bases. The sequencing used peripheral blood, collected on day 0 of AZD1222 vaccination. The TCR sequence derives from an adult in good health. CDR3 nucleotides: TGTGCCAGCAGTCCCAGGGTTCGGAATCAGCCCCAGCATTTT. It specifies CASSPRVRNQPQHF.